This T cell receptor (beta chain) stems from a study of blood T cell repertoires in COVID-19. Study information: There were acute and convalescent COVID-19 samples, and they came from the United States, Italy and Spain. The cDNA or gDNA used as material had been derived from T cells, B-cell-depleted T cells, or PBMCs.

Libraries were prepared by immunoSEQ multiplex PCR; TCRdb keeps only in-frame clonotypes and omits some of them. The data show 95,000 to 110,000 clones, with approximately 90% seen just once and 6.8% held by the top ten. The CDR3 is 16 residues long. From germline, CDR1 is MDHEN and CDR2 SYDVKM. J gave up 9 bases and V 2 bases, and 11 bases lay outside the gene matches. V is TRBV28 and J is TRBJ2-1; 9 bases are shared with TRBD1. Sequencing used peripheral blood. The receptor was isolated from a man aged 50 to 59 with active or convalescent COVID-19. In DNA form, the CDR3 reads TGTGCCAGCAGTTTAATGGGACAGGGCGGTTTTGGTGAGCAGTTCTTC. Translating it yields CASSLMGQGGFGEQFF.